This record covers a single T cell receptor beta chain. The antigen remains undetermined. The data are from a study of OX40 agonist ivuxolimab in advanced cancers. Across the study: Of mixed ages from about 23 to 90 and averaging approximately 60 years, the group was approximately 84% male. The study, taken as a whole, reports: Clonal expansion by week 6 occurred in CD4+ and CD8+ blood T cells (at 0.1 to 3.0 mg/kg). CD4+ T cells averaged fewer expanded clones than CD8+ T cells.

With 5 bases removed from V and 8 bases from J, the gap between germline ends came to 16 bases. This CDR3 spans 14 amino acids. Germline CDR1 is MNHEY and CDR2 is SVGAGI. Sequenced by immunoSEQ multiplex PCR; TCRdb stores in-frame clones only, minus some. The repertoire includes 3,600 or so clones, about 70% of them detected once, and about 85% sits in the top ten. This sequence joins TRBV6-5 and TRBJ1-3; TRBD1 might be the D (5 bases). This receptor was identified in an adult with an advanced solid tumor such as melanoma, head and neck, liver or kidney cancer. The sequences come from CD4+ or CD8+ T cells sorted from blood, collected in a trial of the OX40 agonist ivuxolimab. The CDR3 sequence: CASSKGSSRDTIYF. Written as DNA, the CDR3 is TGTGCCAGCAGTAAGGGGAGCTCTCGGGACACCATATATTTT.